This TCR beta chain came from a study of cytomegalovirus exposure and HLA in healthy donors. In the case of this clone: Antigen specificity is unknown.

Germline CDR1 is SGHNT and CDR2 is YYREEE (reference sequence). V trimming: 4 bases; J trimming: 3 bases; junction bases outside the gene matches: 5. The CDR3 totals 15 residues. General observations from the study: Per published accounts, TCR beta sequences correctly predicted the HLA-A and HLA-B alleles of most subjects.

The primer mix had 60 Vbeta and 13 Jbeta primers. Authors' analysis steps: Later work found around 80 million unique TCR beta chains, with some 11 million shared. Repertoires were generated with immunoSEQ multiplex PCR, while TCRdb's copy carries only in-frame clones and drops some. D and trimming come from the DNA, and the V and J calls and clone size come from that table. The sample includes roughly 160,000 clones, approximately 79% of them seen just once. The receptor was isolated from a man in his fifties or sixties in good health and CMV-seropositive. Sequenced: PBMCs. V usage is TRBV5-4 and J usage is TRBJ2-5; 11 bases line up with TRBD2. The CDR3 bases are TGTGCCAGCAGCAATAGCGGGGGGGCCAAAGAGACCCAGTACTTC. Translation gives CASSNSGGAKETQYF.